This T cell receptor beta chain was sequenced in a study of cytomegalovirus exposure and HLA in healthy donors (TCRdb year 2017). For the wider study: An earlier analysis of around 600 of the donors reported more than 250 Gb of sequence data and 117 million unique TCR beta sequences from 150 million to 200 million T cells. The study combined high-throughput TCR immunosequencing, statistical association of individual TCRs with disease status, and machine learning to predict cytomegalovirus infection status. To study patterns of TCR occurrence, a later analysis re-analyzed previously published TCR beta repertoires from 600 to 750 donors and added high-resolution HLA genotyping. The aim of the study was to test whether cataloging public T cell receptors could identify signatures of past pathogen exposure. Because of strong linkage in the cohort, roughly five DR-DQ haplotypes were treated as single units for association and clustering. Genome-wide SNP genotypes for about 55% of the 666 donors were used in a later genetic analysis, which treated that subset as a discovery cohort. All discovery cohort repertoires had been generated on a single sequencing platform. Donor age, sex, ethnicity and CMV serostatus were compiled alongside the repertoire data. The number of typed donors differed by locus: about 629-630 for A, B, C, DRB1 and DQB1; 500 to 550 for DQA1; around 610 for DPA1; and 400 to 480 for DPB1. In the later analysis, no new phenotypic data were used to find candidate immune exposures; instead, reliance was placed on TCR beta sequences and their occurrence across donors. Among the roughly 400 genotyped donors, around 81% belonged to the genetic ancestry cluster associated with self-reported Caucasian donors. About 320 gigabases of sequencing data and 80 million or so unique TCR sequences were included in an early release covering 550 to 650 HLA-typed donors. Among about 360 genotyped donors of the cohort, an average of roughly 240,000 unique TCR beta nucleotide sequences were sequenced per donor, about a sixth of them non-productive. An earlier analysis of approximately 630 of the donors applied high-throughput TCR beta sequencing to assess whether each TCR beta V gene segment acted as functional or pseudogenic. HLA typing included class I and class II loci at four-digit resolution. Using immunosequencing, the study profiled T cell repertoires from 666 subjects and related those repertoires to cytomegalovirus serostatus. Along with the 666-subject first cohort, a separate validation cohort of around 110 different subjects was used. Results and caveats for the whole study, not just this receptor: Strong co-occurrence of HLA alleles, especially DR and DQ, made assigning TCR associations to individual alleles difficult. A cluster of highly shared sequence variants was judged likely to be a technical artifact of the sequencing pipeline. Presence/absence analyses assumed roughly uniform sequencing depth across donors, an assumption that may not hold. The classifier was reported to diagnose cytomegalovirus status with high specificity and sensitivity in both the original and validation cohorts. Because counts were too low, seventeen rarely observed V segments, including chromosome 9 orphons, were excluded from the earlier analysis of a few hundred of the donors. At a false discovery rate of 0.05, a later analysis linked around 17,000 TCR beta sequences to specific HLA alleles. A total of 164 TCR beta chains were listed by the study as associated with cytomegalovirus. Across donors, most TCR sequences were observed very rarely, whereas some public TCRs were present in many individuals. According to a later analysis, most CMV-associated TCR beta chains appeared to be HLA-restricted, and the HLA associations seemed to be driven largely by CMV exposure. According to a later genetic analysis, donors in an Asian-associated ancestry cluster had fewer N-insertions in productive TCRs than the approximately 650-donor mean. A later analysis found that HLA-associated TCR beta chains were more clonally expanded and had lower generation probabilities than equally common non-associated chains. In a later analysis, the rate of TCR association differed among HLA loci, with DRB1 alleles having the most associated TCRs and HLA-C alleles having the fewest. According to a later analysis, parvovirus B19, influenza, CMV and Epstein-Barr virus appeared linked to several top co-occurrence clusters. Correlated functional status among segregating V segments might reflect linkage disequilibrium, but an unknown experimental factor could not be ruled out. Only TCR beta chains were sequenced in this cohort, and the absence of alpha or paired-chain data limited detectable features. In an earlier analysis of 450 to 750 of the donors, most TCR beta V segments appeared in productive rearrangements about 90% or about 30% of the time, broadly matching IMGT annotations. Three of the identified cytomegalovirus-associated TCR beta chains were confirmed in vitro to be specific for cytomegalovirus antigens. The 87-base-pair reads could not distinguish some IMGT-functional V segments, including TRBV6-2 and TRBV6-3, so those segments were excluded. For the cohort, immune exposure information was limited to CMV serostatus. A further reported finding was that TCR beta sequences accurately predicted the HLA-A and HLA-B alleles for most subjects in the first cohort. Because some donors lacked HLA typing at each locus, the association tests relied only on the typed subset. In a later genetic analysis, a missense DCLRE1C variant was associated with V-gene and J-gene trimming of TCR beta chains, and the association was replicated in an independent cohort. The authors suggested that the approach could potentially be generalized to other disease states and immunological phenotypes.

In total, approximately 690 healthy bone marrow donors made up the cohort. All cohort members were sampled while nominally healthy, although unrecorded immune exposures were likely present. The donor was CMV seropositive and was included in the group of 250 to 300 seropositive cohort members. A peripheral blood sample was provided by each donor, and peripheral blood mononuclear cells were used for TCR beta sequencing. Genomic DNA was extracted from the blood cell samples with the Qiagen DNeasy Blood Extraction Kit. From its cysteine to its phenylalanine, the CDR3 spans 12 amino acids. The only DNA kept is the CDR3, 36 bases in frame from the first base. The germline V gene sets CDR1 to SQVTM and CDR2 to ANQGSEA. Remarks on this clone: Its target antigen remains unknown. Base quality data are lacking; no much larger clone is found one base away.

The library was prepared using the immunoSEQ multiplex PCR assay. The multiplex PCR relied on a mix of 60 forward primers for TCR Vbeta segments and 13 reverse primers for TCR Jbeta segments. Amplification of the CDR3 region of rearranged TCR beta genes was performed with a multiplex PCR assay on genomic DNA. Amplified TCR beta libraries were sequenced as 87-base-pair reads on the Illumina HiSeq System. Per the original workflow: A later analysis tallied some 79 million unique TCR beta chains across the 666 repertoires, and approximately 11 million of those chains were shared by two or more donors. A nearest-neighbor algorithm error-corrected the raw reads and collapsed the reads into unique sequences, merging closely related sequences to remove PCR and sequencing errors. V, D and J gene segments were assigned by aligning CDR3 sequences to IMGT reference sequences. For a sequence to be retained, at least a six-nucleotide match to both a V gene segment and a J gene segment was required. Rearrangements were classified as productive when the CDR3 lacked stop codons and remained in frame with V and J, and all other rearrangements were classified as non-productive. Following IMGT convention, CDR3 was defined as the stretch from the second conserved V-encoded cysteine to the conserved J-encoded phenylalanine. In an earlier analysis of more than 550 of the donors, sequences lacking an unambiguous match to a single V gene segment were excluded. In an earlier analysis of approximately 550 of the donors, V segments were called functional above 56.7% productive rearrangements and were called segregating when the between-donor standard deviation exceeded 5%. To diagnose cytomegalovirus status from the catalog of TCR beta chain sequences, a statistical classification framework was built. V and J gene assignment, in a later analysis, came from comparing TCR nucleotide sequences with IMGT/GENE-DB human TR gene sequences. The TCRdist pipeline was used in a later analysis to assign CDR3 sequences and most-parsimonious VDJ recombination scenarios. A later analysis defined each TCR beta chain by its CDR3 amino acid sequence plus V-gene family, and excluded reads lacking a unique V-gene family. As a way to deal with suspected cross-contamination and a sequencing artifact, a later analysis dropped 640 or so nucleotide sequences that were highly shared and had low generation probability. In a later analysis, a clonal expansion index for each public chain was calculated from normalized within-repertoire ranks of inferred template counts. Generation probabilities in a later analysis came from a VDJ recombination model fitted to out-of-frame rearrangements, and those results were checked against IGoR. A later analysis scored TCR-TCR, TCR-HLA and TCR-CMV co-occurrence with hypergeometric tests, applying a repertoire-size bias correction to TCR pairs. False discovery rates were estimated in a later analysis by permuting HLA or CMV assignments 20 times. A later analysis grouped co-occurring TCRs with DBSCAN, adding TCRdist sequence similarity when clustering within HLA-allele-positive subsets. Repertoires with fewer than 30,000 or more than 120,000 public chains were left out of co-occurrence clustering, as were five repertoires with anomalous nucleotide sharing. TCRdb obtained this table from immuneACCESS and retained in-frame rearrangements with V and J assigned. These tables miss some clones; where compared with another copy, unresolved V genes account for less than half of the shortfall, and the remainder is unexplained. That table is the source of V, J and clone size, and D and trimming were worked out from the DNA. Within this sample are about 130,000 clones, with roughly 63% of them counted one time only. The ten top clones hold less than 2% of the sample.

Sequencing was carried out using PBMCs. The sequence derives from a man in his thirties or forties in good health and CMV-seropositive. The rearranged chain carries TRBV29-1 and TRBJ2-5; TRBD1 is a possible D gene, resting on 6 matching bases. With the DNA end fitting TRBJ2-7 better, the J assignment may be wrong. The CDR3 reads CSVVQGWHEQYF. The nucleotide sequence reads TGCAGCGTTGTGCAGGGGTGGCACGAGCAGTACTTC.